The clone carrying this T cell receptor (beta chain) was detected only once. The V end lost 4 bases, the J end lost 0 bases, and 10 bases lay between the germline ends. Germline V gene lookup returns CDR1 LGHDT and CDR2 YNNKEL (reference sequence). The CDR3 contains 16 residues. The record originates from a study of blood T cell repertoires in COVID-19. TCRdb keeps only in-frame clones here, not all; method: immunoSEQ multiplex PCR. This table has roughly 200,000 clones, under 90% appearing once. V and J are TRBV3-1 (or the pseudogene TRBV3-2) and TRBJ1-6; D is possibly TRBD1 (6 bases). Material: peripheral blood. This TCR came from a woman older than 75 with COVID-19, enrolled during active disease. The CDR3 DNA sequence: TGTGCCAGCAGCCCCAGGGGAAGCTCCTATAATTCACCCCTCCACTTT. This gives the protein CASSPRGSSYNSPLHF.